A single sample gave rise to the 24 T cell receptor beta chains below, sequenced in a study of cytomegalovirus exposure and HLA in healthy donors. PCR was performed using 60 Vbeta and 13 Jbeta primers. Libraries were prepared by immunoSEQ multiplex PCR; TCRdb keeps only in-frame clonotypes and omits some of them. The table shows approximately 140,000 clones, with 84% occurring only once. The sequencing sample was made of PBMCs. Receptor source: a man aged 45 to 65 in good health and CMV-seronegative.

The CDR3 DNA sequence: TGCGCCAGCAGCCAAGTTGCCAGGTTCCCCAATGGCTACACCTTC. It encodes CASSQVARFPNGYTF. The chain uses TRBV4-1 and TRBJ1-2; D gene ambiguous. Trimming took 1 base from V and 6 from J, leaving 15 bases between them. Germline-derived CDR1 and CDR2 are MGHRA and YSYEKL. The CDR3 runs to 15 residues.

The chain is built from TRBV29-1 and TRBJ2-1; TRBD1 aligns across 8 bases. The germline CDR1 and CDR2 sequences are SQVTM and ANQGSEA. Unmatched junction bases numbered 8, after V lost 7 bases and J lost 0 bases. The CDR3 consists of 15 residues. CDR3 nucleotide sequence: TGCAGCGGCGCAGGGGGCTCCTCCTCCTACAATGAGCAGTTCTTC. Translation gives CSGAGGSSSYNEQFF.

DNA of the CDR3: TGCGCCAGCAGCGACCCGGGAGGCGACACTGAAGCTTTCTTT. This codes for CASSDPGGDTEAFF. The J gene is TRBJ1-1, the V gene TRBV5-1; no clear D gene. V lost 4 bases and J lost 3, with 13 bases in between. This CDR3 has 14 residues. Germline assignment: CDR1 SGHRS and CDR2 YFSETQ.

The chain couples TRBV30 to TRBJ1-4; a possible D gene is TRBD1 (5 bases). CDR1 and CDR2 from the germline V gene are GTSNPN and SVGIG (reference sequence). CDR3 length: 15 residues. Trimming cost V 2 bases and J 3 bases, with 13 bases left between them. CDR3 region: CAWSPTRGSNEKLFF. The CDR3 region has the DNA TGTGCCTGGAGTCCGACAAGGGGTTCTAATGAAAAACTGTTTTTT.

The V and J genes are TRBV5-4 and TRBJ2-2; 10 bases agree with TRBD2. CDR3 length equals 15 residues. Germline CDR1 and CDR2: SGHNT and YYREEE (reference sequence). The junction had 2 bases not matched to a gene; V was cut back by 4 bases and J by 2 bases. The CDR3 protein is CASSLAGVNTGELFF. The CDR3 DNA reads as TGTGCCAGCAGCCTAGCGGGGGTCAACACCGGGGAGCTGTTTTTT.

CDR3 in DNA: TGTGCCAGCAGCCAGGCCCCAACAGACTATGGCTACACCTTC. Protein product: CASSQAPTDYGYTF. V usage is TRBV4-2 and J usage is TRBJ1-2; no clear D. Germline V gene lookup returns CDR1 LGHNA and CDR2 YNFKEQ. The CDR3 sequence is 14 residues long. V lost 3 bases and J lost 3, with 11 bases in between.

This chain links TRBV30 with TRBJ2-3; 9 bases line up with TRBD2. The CDR3 has 16 residues. The J segment lost 6 bases and the V segment lost 1 base, leaving 11 bases of the junction unmatched. CDR1 and CDR2 (germline): GTSNPN, SVGIG (reference sequence). In DNA form, the CDR3 reads TGTGCCTGGAGTGATTGGGCTAGCGGGGAAGTGGATACGCAGTATTTT. Residues: CAWSDWASGEVDTQYF.

The CDR3 loop is CSASLRETQYF. The CDR3 DNA reads as TGCAGTGCTAGTCTGCGAGAGACCCAGTACTTC. J is TRBJ2-5 and V is TRBV20-1; no firm D call. CDR1 is DFQATT and CDR2 is SNEGSKA in the germline V gene (reference sequence). V was shortened by 3 bases and J by 4 bases, with 6 bases between the two germline ends. The CDR3 extends over 11 amino acids.

The chain couples TRBV2 to TRBJ1-5; D might be TRBD1 (6 bases). Between the trimmed V and J ends, which lost 6 bases and 5 bases, there was a span of 14 bases. Germline values: CDR1 SNHLY, CDR2 FYNNEI. This CDR3 comprises 14 residues. CDR3 sequence: CASRPINRDQPQHF. The CDR3 DNA follows: TGTGCCAGCAGGCCCATTAACAGGGATCAGCCCCAGCATTTT. The variable domain in full, completed from reference TRBV2 and TRBJ1-5, reads EPEVTQTPSHQVTQMGQEVILRCVPISNHLYFYWYRQILGQKVEFLVSFYNNEISEKSEIFDDQFSVERPDGSNFTLKIRSTKLEDSAMYFCASRPINRDQPQHFGDGTRLSIL.

This clone was seen only once. In nucleotides, the CDR3 is TGTGCCAGCAGCTTGGAGCGCGGATACTATGGCTACACCTTC. Translated, it gives CASSLERGYYGYTF. V gene TRBV5-4 combines with J gene TRBJ1-2; no definite D call. The CDR3 has 14 amino acids. Germline V gives CDR1 SGHNT, CDR2 YYREEE (reference sequence). Trimming removed 0 bases from V and 3 bases from J, with 9 bases in between.

V gene TRBV5-5 combines with J gene TRBJ2-5; 11 bases agree with TRBD1. V shed 4 bases, J shed 2 bases, and the junction held 4 bases outside the gene matches. Germline V gene lookup returns CDR1 SGHKS and CDR2 YYEKEE (reference sequence). CDR3 length: 15 amino acids. The CDR3 region is CASSPDRGRQETQYF. CDR3 nucleotides: TGTGCCAGCAGCCCGGACAGGGGGCGGCAAGAGACCCAGTACTTC.

This clone was observed once. The chain couples TRBV4-1 to TRBJ2-5; D may be TRBD1 (8 bases). V gave up 0 bases and J gave up 11 bases, with 16 bases separating them. There are 14 residues in the CDR3. Germline CDR1 and CDR2: MGHRA and YSYEKL. CDR3 DNA: TGCGCCAGCAGCCAAGATTCCAGGGGGCGGGAGCAGTACTTC. Amino acid sequence: CASSQDSRGREQYF.

This clone has only one observation. The chain has TRBV19 and TRBJ2-1, with 8 bases identical to TRBD1. Germline V gene lookup returns CDR1 LNHDA and CDR2 SQIVND (reference sequence). V lost 5 bases, J lost 2 bases, and 5 bases stayed unmatched. The CDR3 is 15 amino acids. The CDR3 is CASSLDRGTYNEQFF. Here the CDR3 DNA reads TGTGCCAGTAGTCTCGACAGGGGAACCTACAATGAGCAGTTCTTC.

This chain uses TRBV9 with TRBJ2-5; 10 nucleotides align to TRBD2. Germline V gene sequence: CDR1 SGDLS, CDR2 YYNGEE. CDR3 length: 16 amino acids. The ends lost 0 bases at V and 3 bases at J; junction bases unmatched: 5. The CDR3 sequence: CASSVGSSGGEETQYF. In nucleotides, the CDR3 is TGTGCCAGCAGCGTAGGAAGCAGCGGGGGGGAAGAGACCCAGTACTTC.

The chain employs TRBV7-9 and TRBJ2-5, with 15 bases aligning to TRBD2. V dropped 5 bases and J dropped 4; count of bases not matched to a gene: 5. Germline values: CDR1 SEHNR, CDR2 FQNEAQ (reference sequence). The CDR3 sequence is 16 residues long. CDR3 bases: TGTGCCAGCAGCCCCCGGACTAGCGGGGGGGTAGAGACCCAGTACTTC. Amino acid sequence: CASSPRTSGGVETQYF.

The V and J genes are TRBV14 and TRBJ2-7; D unresolved. There are 12 residues in the CDR3. Germline values: CDR1 SGHDN, CDR2 FVKESK. V was pared by 4 bases and J by 2 bases, with 6 bases between. CDR3 residues: CASSLIPYEQYF. The CDR3 nucleotides are TGTGCCAGCAGCCTCATCCCCTACGAGCAGTACTTC.

This clone was picked up one time. The V call is TRBV12-5, the J call TRBJ1-1; 9 nucleotides agree with TRBD1. CDR1 is LGHNT, CDR2 FRNRAP, per germline. J gave up 0 bases and V 4 bases, and 3 bases lay outside the gene matches. The CDR3 loop spans 15 amino acids. The CDR3 sequence: CASGSTGGMNTEAFF. DNA of the CDR3: TGTGCTAGTGGTTCCACAGGGGGCATGAACACTGAAGCTTTCTTT.

The chain recombines TRBV5-1 with TRBJ2-1, with D tentatively TRBD2 (5 bases). The germline V and J ends were trimmed by 1 base and 0 bases, with 8 bases remaining between them. This CDR3 is built from 15 residues. Per the germline V gene, CDR1 is SGHRS and CDR2 is YFSETQ. The CDR3 region has the DNA TGCGCCAGCAGCTTGAGGGCGGGCTCCTACAATGAGCAGTTCTTC. Its translation: CASSLRAGSYNEQFF.

This clone has more than one count but fewer than ten. This chain connects TRBV7-2 to TRBJ2-7; perhaps TRBD2 as D (5 bases). Germline assignment: CDR1 SGHTA and CDR2 FQGNSA. CDR3 length: 14 amino acids. Trimming removed 0 bases at V and 2 bases at J, with 8 bases between. This CDR3 reads CASSLALGAYEQYF. CDR3 bases: TGTGCCAGCAGCTTAGCTCTGGGAGCCTACGAGCAGTACTTC.

This chain links TRBV29-1 with TRBJ2-3, with D possibly matching TRBD2 (7 bases). Germline V lookup: CDR1 SQVTM, CDR2 ANQGSEA. The CDR3 is 15 residues long. Trimming took off 5 bases at V and 2 bases at J, with 17 bases between the two ends. CDR3 bases: TGCAGCGTTCGGGGGGAGGGACACACCACAGATACGCAGTATTTT. Translated: CSVRGEGHTTDTQYF.

The chain uses TRBV4-2 and TRBJ2-7; the match to TRBD2 covers 11 bases. Germline CDR1 LGHNA, CDR2 YNFKEQ. Trimming at V came to 0 bases and at J to 3 bases, leaving 7 bases not matched to a gene. The CDR3 runs 17 residues. CDR3 DNA sequence: TGTGCCAGCAGCCAAGATACCACTAGCGGGGGCTACTACGAGCAGTACTTC. It encodes CASSQDTTSGGYYEQYF.

The chain carries TRBV5-1 and TRBJ2-3; 10 bases map to TRBD2. The CDR3 is made up of 19 amino acids. J lost 2 bases, V lost 3 bases, and 15 bases had no gene match. CDR1 SGHRS and CDR2 YFSETQ come from the germline V gene. The CDR3 sequence is CASSSPALKLAGHTDTQYF. DNA of the CDR3: TGCGCCAGCAGCTCGCCGGCCCTTAAACTAGCGGGGCACACAGATACGCAGTATTTT.

The rearrangement uses TRBV10-1 and TRBJ2-3; no clear D. Trimming removed 2 bases at V and 5 bases at J, with 11 bases between. Germline values: CDR1 WNHNN, CDR2 SYGVQD (reference sequence). The CDR3 extends over 14 amino acids. The chain's CDR3 is CASSENLRGDTQYF. The CDR3 DNA reads as TGCGCCAGCAGTGAGAATTTAAGAGGAGATACGCAGTATTTT.

The rearrangement links TRBV5-1 to TRBJ2-3; D is possibly TRBD2 (6 bases). The V gene lost 1 base and the J gene lost 1 base, with 7 bases spanning the gap. This CDR3 has 14 residues. CDR1 and CDR2 (germline): SGHRS, YFSETQ. CDR3 sequence: CASSLWGGTDTQYF. Here the CDR3 DNA reads TGCGCCAGCAGCTTGTGGGGGGGCACAGATACGCAGTATTTT.